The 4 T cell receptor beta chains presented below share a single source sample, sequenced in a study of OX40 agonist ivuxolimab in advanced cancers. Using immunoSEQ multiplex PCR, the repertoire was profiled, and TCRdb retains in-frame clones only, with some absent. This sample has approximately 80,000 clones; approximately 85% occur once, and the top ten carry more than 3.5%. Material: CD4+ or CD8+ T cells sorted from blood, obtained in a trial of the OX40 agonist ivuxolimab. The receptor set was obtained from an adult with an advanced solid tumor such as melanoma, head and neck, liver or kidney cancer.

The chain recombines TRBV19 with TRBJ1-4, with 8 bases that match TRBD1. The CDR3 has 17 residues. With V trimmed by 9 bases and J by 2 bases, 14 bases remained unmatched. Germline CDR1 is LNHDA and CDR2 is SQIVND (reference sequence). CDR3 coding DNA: TGTGCCAGCCGAAATGATTGGGGACAGGTGACTAATGAAAAACTGTTTTTT. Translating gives CASRNDWGQVTNEKLFF.

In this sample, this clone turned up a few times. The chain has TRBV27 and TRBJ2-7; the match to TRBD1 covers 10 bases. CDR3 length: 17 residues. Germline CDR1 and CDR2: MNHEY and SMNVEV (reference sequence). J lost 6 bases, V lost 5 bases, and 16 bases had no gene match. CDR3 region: CASSTWRGQGGKGEQYF. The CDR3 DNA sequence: TGTGCCAGCAGTACCTGGCGTGGACAGGGGGGGAAAGGCGAGCAGTACTTC.

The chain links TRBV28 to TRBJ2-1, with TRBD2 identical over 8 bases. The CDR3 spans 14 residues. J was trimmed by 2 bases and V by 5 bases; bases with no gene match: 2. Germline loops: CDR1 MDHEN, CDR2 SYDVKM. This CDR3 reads CASSGLAPYNEQFF. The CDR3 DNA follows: TGTGCCAGCAGTGGACTAGCCCCCTACAATGAGCAGTTCTTC.

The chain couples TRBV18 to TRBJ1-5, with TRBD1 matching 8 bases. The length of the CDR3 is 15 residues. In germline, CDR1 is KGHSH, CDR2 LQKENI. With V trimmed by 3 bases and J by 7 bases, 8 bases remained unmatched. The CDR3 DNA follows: TGTGCCAGCTCACCGTCCGGGACAGGAATCCAGCCCCAGCATTTT. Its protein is CASSPSGTGIQPQHF.